These 20 T cell receptor beta chains came from one sample sequenced in a study of T cell responses to AZD1222 COVID-19 vaccine. Here immunoSEQ multiplex PCR was the method, and the copy in TCRdb shows in-frame clones only, minus some. Of about 160,000 clones detected, roughly 88% appear once; the ten largest clones hold 4.3%. Source: peripheral blood, taken 28 days after the second AZD1222 dose. These receptors originate from an adult who received the AZD1222 COVID-19 vaccine.

The chain joins TRBV3-1 (or the pseudogene TRBV3-2) to TRBJ2-7, with D perhaps TRBD1 (6 bases). The CDR3 totals 15 residues. The V end was cut by 2 bases, the J end by 4 bases, with 15 bases between. Looked up from germline, CDR1 is LGHDT and CDR2 is YNNKEL (reference sequence). CDR3 sequence (DNA): TGTGCCAGCAGCCAATCCAGGGGCAGTGGGTACGAGCAGTACTTC. Residues: CASSQSRGSGYEQYF.

The chain couples TRBV27 to TRBJ2-1; 7 bases are a match to TRBD2. Germline V gene data show CDR1 as MNHEY and CDR2 as SMNVEV (reference sequence). Germline trimming cut 2 bases from V and 4 bases from J; bases unmatched to any gene: 11. There are 17 residues in the CDR3. In DNA form, the CDR3 reads TGTGCCAGCAGTTTAATTTCTGGGGGGGTGCAATACAATGAGCAGTTCTTC. This translates into CASSLISGGVQYNEQFF.

Here the CDR3 reads CAISERGQETQYF. The DNA for the CDR3 is TGTGCCATCAGTGAAAGGGGCCAAGAGACCCAGTACTTC. This sequence joins TRBV10-3 and TRBJ2-5; D is possibly TRBD1 (5 bases). V lost 3 bases and J 1 base, leaving 6 bases between the germline ends. Germline V gene sequence: CDR1 ENHRY, CDR2 SYGVKD. This CDR3 has 13 residues.

V and J are TRBV27 and TRBJ1-3; a possible D gene is TRBD1 (5 bases). The CDR3 runs to 15 residues. With 1 base removed from V and 4 bases from J, the gap between germline ends came to 11 bases. Germline V gene data show CDR1 as MNHEY and CDR2 as SMNVEV (reference sequence). The CDR3 region is CASSLFGGSGNTIYF. For the CDR3, the DNA is TGTGCCAGCAGTTTATTTGGGGGTTCGGGAAACACCATATATTTT.

This chain links TRBV3-1 (or the pseudogene TRBV3-2) with TRBJ2-2, with D perhaps assigned TRBD1 or TRBD2 (6 bases each). Trimming stripped 3 bases from V and 5 bases from J, with 13 bases between. Looked up from germline, CDR1 is LGHDT and CDR2 is YNNKEL (reference sequence). This CDR3 is 15 amino acids long. CDR3 sequence (DNA): TGTGCCAGCAGCCAGGGGGGCTCTGGAACCGGGGAGCTGTTTTTT. Its translation is CASSQGGSGTGELFF.

This rearrangement joins TRBV9 to TRBJ2-7; weak D call: TRBD2 (6 bases). The CDR3 spans 15 residues. CDR1 and CDR2 from the germline V gene are SGDLS and YYNGEE. Trimming stripped 4 bases from V and 4 bases from J, with 18 bases between. This chain's CDR3 is CASSTRGGVEYEQYF. In nucleotides, the CDR3 is TGTGCCAGCAGCACCAGAGGAGGGGTCGAGTACGAGCAGTACTTC.

This clone is a singleton in its sample. J is TRBJ1-1 and V is TRBV3-1 (or the pseudogene TRBV3-2); D is ambiguous. The CDR3 sequence is 14 residues long. Germline CDR1 reads LGHDT; CDR2 reads YNNKEL (reference sequence). The germline V and J ends were trimmed by 1 base and 4 bases, with 10 bases remaining between them. The CDR3, as DNA: TGTGCCAGCAGCCAAGGGACTTTTCCCACTGAAGCTTTCTTT. Translated, it gives CASSQGTFPTEAFF.

The chain uses TRBV7-7 and TRBJ2-2; 8 nucleotides line up with TRBD1. The CDR3 totals 17 residues. With 5 bases clipped from V and 6 bases from J, the junction kept 14 bases outside the gene matches. The germline gives CDR1 SSHAT, CDR2 FNYEAQ (reference sequence). The CDR3 spells CASSLTGTGVPAGELFF. In DNA form, the CDR3 reads TGTGCCAGCAGCCTAACCGGGACAGGCGTTCCCGCCGGGGAGCTGTTTTTT. Full variable domain (outside the CDR3, taken from reference TRBV7-7 and TRBJ2-2): GAGVSQSPRYKVTKRGQDVTLRCDPISSHATLYWYQQALGQGPEFLTYFNYEAQPDKSGLPSDRFSAERPEGSISTLTIQRTEQRDSAMYRCASSLTGTGVPAGELFFGEGSRLTVL.

This clone was seen once. V gene TRBV7-9 combines with J gene TRBJ1-2; 8 positions agree with TRBD1. The CDR3 is made up of 14 amino acids. Unmatched junction bases numbered 7, after V lost 1 base and J lost 9 bases. Per germline, CDR1 SEHNR and CDR2 FQNEAQ (reference sequence). In nucleotides, the CDR3 is TGTGCCAGCAGCTTAGGACAGGGGAAATCTCGCTACACCTTC. This translates into CASSLGQGKSRYTF.

This chain links TRBV13 with TRBJ2-4, with TRBD2 matching over 11 bases. Per germline, CDR1 PRHDT and CDR2 FYEKMQ (reference sequence). The length of the CDR3 is 17 residues. Trimming at V came to 6 bases and at J to 0 bases, leaving 7 bases not matched to a gene. CDR3 residues: CASSRLAGPLAKNIQYF. CDR3 nucleotides: TGTGCCAGCAGTCGACTAGCGGGGCCCTTAGCCAAAAACATTCAGTACTTC.

This chain uses TRBV10-3 with TRBJ1-4; no clear D gene. With 0 bases removed from V and 9 bases from J, the gap between germline ends came to 2 bases. The CDR3 sequence is 11 residues long. The germline V gene has CDR1 ENHRY and CDR2 SYGVKD. CDR3 nucleotide sequence: TGTGCCATCAGTGAGTCCCAAAAACTGTTTTTT. The encoded protein is CAISESQKLFF.

J is TRBJ2-7 and V is TRBV5-4; 8 bases align to TRBD1. The CDR3 covers 16 residues. Germline V gene lookup returns CDR1 SGHNT and CDR2 YYREEE (reference sequence). Trimming took 0 bases from V and 3 from J; bases not matched to a gene: 8. CDR3 DNA sequence: TGTGCCAGCAGCTTGGCCACGACAGGGGATCACTACGAGCAGTACTTC. It yields the protein CASSLATTGDHYEQYF. Filled out from reference TRBV5-4 and TRBJ2-7, the complete variable domain reads ETGVTQSPTHLIKTRGQQVTLRCSSQSGHNTVSWYQQALGQGPQFIFQYYREEENGRGNFPPRFSGLQFPNYSSELNVNALELDDSALYLCASSLATTGDHYEQYFGPGTRLTVT.

The V call is TRBV5-1, the J call TRBJ1-2; 11 bases line up with TRBD1. Trimming removed 2 bases from V and 5 bases from J; junction bases left unmatched: 5. Germline assignment: CDR1 SGHRS and CDR2 YFSETQ. The CDR3 is made up of 15 amino acids. The CDR3 DNA reads TGCGCCAGCAGCTTAGGACAGGGGGCCGATTATGGCTACACCTTC. It specifies CASSLGQGADYGYTF.

This clone has just one count. V gene TRBV7-9 combines with J gene TRBJ2-2, with D perhaps matching TRBD1 or TRBD2 (5 bases each). Trimming stripped 5 bases from V and 4 bases from J, with 17 bases between. CDR3 length: 16 amino acids. Germline loops: CDR1 SEHNR, CDR2 FQNEAQ (reference sequence). CDR3 DNA sequence: TGTGCCAGCAGCGTACGCAGGGAGTTGGGCACCGGGGAGCTGTTTTTT. Translation gives CASSVRRELGTGELFF. Variable domain in full (rest from reference TRBV7-9 and TRBJ2-2): DTGVSQNPRHKITKRGQNVTFRCDPISEHNRLYWYRQTLGQGPEFLTYFQNEAQLEKSRLLSDRFSAERPKGSFSTLEIQRTEQGDSAMYLCASSVRRELGTGELFFGEGSRLTVL.

V is TRBV6-5 and J is TRBJ2-5; perhaps TRBD1 as D (5 bases). This CDR3 spans 13 amino acids. Per germline, CDR1 MNHEY and CDR2 SVGAGI. This chain's CDR3 is CNGLREQAETQYF. DNA for the CDR3: TGTAACGGCCTAAGGGAACAGGCAGAGACCCAGTACTTC.

The chain uses TRBV19 and TRBJ2-6; 8 bases agree with TRBD1. Germline CDR1 reads LNHDA; CDR2 reads SQIVND (reference sequence). V was clipped by 8 bases and J by 2 bases; unmatched bases: 5. This CDR3 comprises 15 residues. The DNA for the CDR3 is TGTGCCAGTGGGACAGGATCACCTGGGGCCAACGTCCTGACTTTC. It translates to CASGTGSPGANVLTF.

The V gene is TRBV14, the J gene TRBJ1-6; TRBD1 agrees at 7 bases. The V and J ends lost 6 bases and 9 bases, in that order; junction bases with no gene match: 11. Germline CDR1 reads SGHDN; CDR2 reads FVKESK. The CDR3 covers 15 residues. In nucleotides, the CDR3 is TGTGCCAGCAGACCCACAGGGGCCAACATTTCACCCCTCCACTTT. Translation: CASRPTGANISPLHF.

V is TRBV30 and J is TRBJ1-2, with D uncertain. V was pared by 0 bases and J by 3 bases, with 14 bases between. Germline assignment: CDR1 GTSNPN and CDR2 SVGIG (reference sequence). The CDR3 spans 15 residues. For the CDR3, the DNA is TGTGCCTGGAGTGTAATTCGCGTAGCGGACTATGGCTACACCTTC. Amino acids: CAWSVIRVADYGYTF. Combining the CDR3 with reference TRBV30 and TRBJ1-2 gives the whole variable domain SQTIHQWPATLVQPVGSPLSLECTVEGTSNPNLYWYRQAAGRGLQLLFYSVGIGQISSEVPQNLSASRPQDRQFILSSKKLLLSDSGFYLCAWSVIRVADYGYTFGSGTRLTVV.

This clone was picked up a small number of times. This chain joins TRBV27 and TRBJ1-6, with 9 bases lining up with TRBD1. CDR1 and CDR2 (germline): MNHEY, SMNVEV (reference sequence). The V gene end was trimmed by 6 bases and the J gene end by 0 bases; junction bases not matched to a gene: 12. The CDR3 totals 19 residues. The CDR3, as DNA: TGTGCCAGCAGGTCTTCCGGGACAGGGCTTCGCTCCTATAATTCACCCCTCCACTTT. It translates to CASRSSGTGLRSYNSPLHF.

The rearrangement joins TRBV7-3 to TRBJ2-5; D is ambiguous. V lost 0 bases to trimming and J lost 1 base, with 3 bases between them. Germline loops: CDR1 SGHTA, CDR2 FQGTGA. The CDR3 is 13 amino acids. CDR3 sequence: CASSLTAQETQYF. CDR3 DNA: TGTGCCAGCAGCTTAACCGCCCAAGAGACCCAGTACTTC.